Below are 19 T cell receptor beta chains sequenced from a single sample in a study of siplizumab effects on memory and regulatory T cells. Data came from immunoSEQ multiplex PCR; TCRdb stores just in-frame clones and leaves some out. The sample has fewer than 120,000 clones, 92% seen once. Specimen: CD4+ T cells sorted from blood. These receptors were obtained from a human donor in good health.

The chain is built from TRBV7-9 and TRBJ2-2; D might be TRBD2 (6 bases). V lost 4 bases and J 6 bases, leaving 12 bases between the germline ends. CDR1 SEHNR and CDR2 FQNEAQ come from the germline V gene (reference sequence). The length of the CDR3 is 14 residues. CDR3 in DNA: TGTGCCAGCAGCTCAAGAGGAGGGTCCGGGGAGCTGTTTTTT. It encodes CASSSRGGSGELFF.

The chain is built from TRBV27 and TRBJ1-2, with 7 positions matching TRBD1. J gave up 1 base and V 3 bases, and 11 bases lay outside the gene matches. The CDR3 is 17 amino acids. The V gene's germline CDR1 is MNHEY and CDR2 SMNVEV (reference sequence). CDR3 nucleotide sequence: TGTGCCAGCAGTTTCCGGACTGGGACAGAAATTAACTATGGCTACACCTTC. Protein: CASSFRTGTEINYGYTF.

CDR3 sequence: CSATTGGYTEAFF. For the CDR3, the DNA is TGCAGCGCTACAACAGGGGGCTACACTGAAGCTTTCTTT. The chain has TRBV29-1 and TRBJ1-1; TRBD1 aligns across 9 bases. Germline loops: CDR1 SQVTM, CDR2 ANQGSEA. The V segment lost 7 bases and the J segment 3 bases; nucleotides outside the gene matches: 6. CDR3 length: 13 amino acids.

The chain's CDR3 is CASSILGGYGYTF. The CDR3 DNA follows: TGTGCCAGTAGTATATTGGGCGGCTATGGCTACACCTTC. The chain links TRBV19 to TRBJ1-2; unclear D gene. This CDR3 is built from 13 residues. CDR1 and CDR2 (germline): LNHDA, SQIVND (reference sequence). V was shortened by 2 bases and J by 4 bases, with 8 bases between the two germline ends.

The CDR3 nucleotides are TGCAGCGTTGACAGATTAATGAACACTGAAGCTTTCTTT. Protein sequence: CSVDRLMNTEAFF. The chain links TRBV29-1 to TRBJ1-1; D is unresolved. Germline V gives CDR1 SQVTM, CDR2 ANQGSEA. The V end was cut by 3 bases, the J end by 0 bases, with 8 bases between. The CDR3 contains 13 residues.

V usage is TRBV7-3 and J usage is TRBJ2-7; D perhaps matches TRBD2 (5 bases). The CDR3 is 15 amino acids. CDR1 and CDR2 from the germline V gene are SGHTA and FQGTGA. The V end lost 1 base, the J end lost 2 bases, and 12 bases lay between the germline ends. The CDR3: CASSLRAGEAYEQYF. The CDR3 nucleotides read TGTGCCAGCAGCTTAAGGGCGGGTGAAGCCTACGAGCAGTACTTC.

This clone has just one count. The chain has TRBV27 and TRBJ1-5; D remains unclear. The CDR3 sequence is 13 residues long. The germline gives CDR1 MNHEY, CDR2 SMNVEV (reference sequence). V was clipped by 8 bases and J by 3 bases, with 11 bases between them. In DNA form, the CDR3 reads TGTGCCAGCTCAACGGAGTACAATCAGCCCCAGCATTTT. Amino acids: CASSTEYNQPQHF.

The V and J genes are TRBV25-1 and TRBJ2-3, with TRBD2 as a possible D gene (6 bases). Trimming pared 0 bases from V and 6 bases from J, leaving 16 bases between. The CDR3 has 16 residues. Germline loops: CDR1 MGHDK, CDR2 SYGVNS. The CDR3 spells CASSEYKGSRGDTQYF. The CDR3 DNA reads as TGTGCCAGCAGTGAATATAAGGGGTCCCGGGGGGATACGCAGTATTTT. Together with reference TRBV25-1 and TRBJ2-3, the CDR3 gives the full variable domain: EADIYQTPRYLVIGTGKKITLECSQTMGHDKMYWYQQDPGMELHLIHYSYGVNSTEKGDLSSESTVSRIRTEHFPLTLESARPSHTSQYLCASSEYKGSRGDTQYFGPGTRLTVL.

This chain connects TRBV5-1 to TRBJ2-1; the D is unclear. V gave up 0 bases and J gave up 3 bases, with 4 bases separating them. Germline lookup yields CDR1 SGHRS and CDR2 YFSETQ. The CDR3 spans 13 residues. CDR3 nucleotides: TGCGCCAGCAGCTTGGGACTCTACAATGAGCAGTTCTTC. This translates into CASSLGLYNEQFF.

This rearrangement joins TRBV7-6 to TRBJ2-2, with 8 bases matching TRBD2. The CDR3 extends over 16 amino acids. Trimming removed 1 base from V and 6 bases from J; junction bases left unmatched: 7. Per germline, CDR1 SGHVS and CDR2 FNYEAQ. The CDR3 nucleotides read TGTGCCAGCAGCTTAGAAGTAGCCGGGGGGGCCGGGGAGCTGTTTTTT. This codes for CASSLEVAGGAGELFF.

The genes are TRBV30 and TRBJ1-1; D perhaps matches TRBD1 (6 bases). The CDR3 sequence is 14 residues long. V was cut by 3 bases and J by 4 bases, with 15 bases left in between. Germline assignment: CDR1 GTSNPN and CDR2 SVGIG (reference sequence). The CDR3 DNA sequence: TGTGCCTGGAGAAACAGGGTCGGGGGCACTGAAGCTTTCTTT. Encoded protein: CAWRNRVGGTEAFF.

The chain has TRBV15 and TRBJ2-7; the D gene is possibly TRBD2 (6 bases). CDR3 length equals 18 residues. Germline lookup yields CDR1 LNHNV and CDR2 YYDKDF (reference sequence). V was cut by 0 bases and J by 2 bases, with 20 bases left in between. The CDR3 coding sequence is TGTGCCACCAGCAGAGAGTGGGGAGGTAGCGGAGACCCCTACGAGCAGTACTTC. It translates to CATSREWGGSGDPYEQYF. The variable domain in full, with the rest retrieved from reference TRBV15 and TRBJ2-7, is DAMVIQNPRYQVTQFGKPVTLSCSQTLNHNVMYWYQQKSSQAPKLLFHYYDKDFNNEADTPDNFQSRRPNTSFCFLDIRSPGLGDTAMYLCATSREWGGSGDPYEQYFGPGTRLTVT.

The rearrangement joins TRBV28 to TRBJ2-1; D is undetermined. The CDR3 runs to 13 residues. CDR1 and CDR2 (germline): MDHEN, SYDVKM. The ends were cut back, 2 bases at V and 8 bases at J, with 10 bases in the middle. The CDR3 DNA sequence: TGTGCCAGCAGTTTACGGGTCCCCCATGAGCAGTTCTTC. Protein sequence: CASSLRVPHEQFF. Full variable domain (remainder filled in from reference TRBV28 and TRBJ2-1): DVKVTQSSRYLVKRTGEKVFLECVQDMDHENMFWYRQDPGLGLRLIYFSYDVKMKEKGDIPEGYSVSREKKERFSLILESASTNQTSMYLCASSLRVPHEQFFGPGTRLTVL.

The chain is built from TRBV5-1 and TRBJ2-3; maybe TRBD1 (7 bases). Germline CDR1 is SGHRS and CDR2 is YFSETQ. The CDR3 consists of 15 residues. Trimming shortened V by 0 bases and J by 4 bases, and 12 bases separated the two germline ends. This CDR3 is CASSLGRGLSDTQYF. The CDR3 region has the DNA TGCGCCAGCAGCTTGGGGAGGGGGCTATCAGATACGCAGTATTTT.

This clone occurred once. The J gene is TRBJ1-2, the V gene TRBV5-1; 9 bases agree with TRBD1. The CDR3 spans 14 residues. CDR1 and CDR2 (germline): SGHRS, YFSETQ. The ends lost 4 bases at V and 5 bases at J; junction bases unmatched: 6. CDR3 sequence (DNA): TGCGCCAGCAGCCCCGGACAGGGGTTTTATGGCTACACCTTC. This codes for CASSPGQGFYGYTF.

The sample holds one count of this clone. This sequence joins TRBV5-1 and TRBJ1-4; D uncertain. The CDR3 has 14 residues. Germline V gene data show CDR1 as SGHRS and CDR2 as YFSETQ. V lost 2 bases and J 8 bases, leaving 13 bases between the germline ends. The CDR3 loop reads CASSLSPSGEKLFF. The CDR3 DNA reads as TGCGCCAGCAGCTTAAGCCCTTCGGGAGAAAAACTGTTTTTT.

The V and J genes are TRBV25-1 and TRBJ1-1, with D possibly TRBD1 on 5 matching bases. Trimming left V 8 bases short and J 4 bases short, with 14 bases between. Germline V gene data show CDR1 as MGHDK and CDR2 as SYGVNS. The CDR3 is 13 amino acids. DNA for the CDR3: TGTGCCAGCTTTGGGGGGTTCGGCACTGAAGCTTTCTTT. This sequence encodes CASFGGFGTEAFF.

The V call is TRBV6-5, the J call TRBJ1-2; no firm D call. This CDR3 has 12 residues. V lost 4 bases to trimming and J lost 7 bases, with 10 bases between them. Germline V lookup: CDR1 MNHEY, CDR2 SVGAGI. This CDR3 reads CASSSDGVGYTF. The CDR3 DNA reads TGTGCCAGCAGTTCTGACGGTGTTGGCTACACCTTC.

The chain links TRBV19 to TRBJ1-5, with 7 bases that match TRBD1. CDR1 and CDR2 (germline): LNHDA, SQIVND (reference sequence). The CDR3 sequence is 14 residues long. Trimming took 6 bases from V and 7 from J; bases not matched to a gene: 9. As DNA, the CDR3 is TGTGCCAGTAGCACCGGTTACAGGGGACAGCCCCAGCATTTT. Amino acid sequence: CASSTGYRGQPQHF.